This T cell receptor beta chain emerged from a study of shared clonotypes between healthy human individuals. Study findings and constraints: Sequencing depth was a factor that was expected to affect clonotype sharing among donors. Non-shared clonotypes had lower generation probabilities than those shared by all four donors.

CDR3 length: 18 residues. From germline, CDR1 is KGHSH and CDR2 LQKENI. V was pared by 4 bases and J by 0 bases, with 16 bases between. Measured with immunoSEQ multiplex PCR; TCRdb has only the in-frame clones, and not every one. The sample lists more than 2 million clones; roughly 94% were seen once. About this clone: Its antigen is as yet unknown.

The sequencing input was naive CD4+ T cells sorted from blood. Subset in this sample: CD45RA+ positively selected. This TCR was recovered from a man aged 18 to 29 in good health. This chain uses TRBV18 with TRBJ1-6; D not certain. The DNA for the CDR3 is TGTGCCAGCTCACAAATCCACGCCGAGCTCTCCTATAATTCACCCCTCCACTTT. It is translated as CASSQIHAELSYNSPLHF.